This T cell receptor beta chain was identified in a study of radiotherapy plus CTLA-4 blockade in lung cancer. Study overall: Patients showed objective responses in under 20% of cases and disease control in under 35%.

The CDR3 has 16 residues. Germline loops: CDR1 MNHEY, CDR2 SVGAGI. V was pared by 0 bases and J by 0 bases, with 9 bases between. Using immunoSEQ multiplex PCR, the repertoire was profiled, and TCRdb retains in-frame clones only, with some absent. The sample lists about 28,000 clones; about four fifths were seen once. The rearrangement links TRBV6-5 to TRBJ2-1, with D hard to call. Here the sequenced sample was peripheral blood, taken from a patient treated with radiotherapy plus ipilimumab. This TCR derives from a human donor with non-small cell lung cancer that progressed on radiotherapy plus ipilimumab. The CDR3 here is CASSYSGTRSYNEQFF. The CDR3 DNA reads TGTGCCAGCAGTTACTCGGGCACCCGCTCCTACAATGAGCAGTTCTTC.